This T cell receptor (beta chain) was documented in a study of blood T cell repertoires in COVID-19. Study background: T cells, B-cell-depleted T cells, or PBMCs supplied cDNA or gDNA.

CDR1 and CDR2 (germline): MNHEY, SVGAGI. With 4 bases clipped from V and 5 bases from J, the junction kept 11 bases outside the gene matches. The CDR3 length is 16 residues. Only in-frame clones appear in the TCRdb table, and some are missing; sequencing was by immunoSEQ multiplex PCR. The table records 180,000 or so clones, roughly 85% of them present only once. Sequencing used peripheral blood. The sequence was obtained from a woman older than 75 with acute or convalescent COVID-19. This chain joins TRBV6-5 and TRBJ1-1; the match to TRBD1 covers 9 bases. CDR3 sequence reads: CASSFTGGYSGTEAFF. CDR3 bases: TGTGCCAGCAGTTTCACAGGGGGCTATTCGGGAACTGAAGCTTTCTTT.